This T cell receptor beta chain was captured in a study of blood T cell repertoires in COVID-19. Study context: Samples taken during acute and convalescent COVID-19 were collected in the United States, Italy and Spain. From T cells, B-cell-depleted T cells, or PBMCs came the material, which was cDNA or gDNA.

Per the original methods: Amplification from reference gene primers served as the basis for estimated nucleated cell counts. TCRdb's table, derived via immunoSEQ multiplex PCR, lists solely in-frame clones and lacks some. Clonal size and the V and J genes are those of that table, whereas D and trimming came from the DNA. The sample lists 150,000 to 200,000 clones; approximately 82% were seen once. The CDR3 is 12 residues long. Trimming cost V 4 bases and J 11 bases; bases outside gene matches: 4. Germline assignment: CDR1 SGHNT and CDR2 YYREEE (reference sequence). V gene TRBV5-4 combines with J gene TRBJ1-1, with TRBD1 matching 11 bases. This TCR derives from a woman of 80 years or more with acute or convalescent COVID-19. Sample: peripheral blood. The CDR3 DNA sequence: TGTGCCAGCAGCCCCGGGACAGGGGGTGCTTTCTTT. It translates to CASSPGTGGAFF.